A single sample is the source of the 19 T cell receptor beta chains below, sequenced in a study of cytomegalovirus exposure and HLA in healthy donors. The assay was immunoSEQ multiplex PCR, and TCRdb's table has in-frame clones only and misses some. The repertoire includes over 250,000 clones, around 85% of them detected once, and roughly 1% sits in the top ten. Sequencing was performed on PBMCs. The receptor source for this set is a woman aged 18 to 35 in good health and CMV-seronegative.

This clone was seen only a few times. This chain connects TRBV6-5 to TRBJ1-2; 9 positions agree with TRBD1. Unmatched junction bases numbered 10, after V lost 6 bases and J lost 8 bases. CDR1 MNHEY and CDR2 SVGAGI come from the germline V gene. The CDR3 is 14 residues long. The CDR3: CASSLQGASGGYTF. The CDR3 nucleotides are TGTGCCAGCAGCCTACAGGGGGCGTCGGGAGGCTACACCTTC.

The chain uses TRBV29-1 and TRBJ1-2; 8 bases map to TRBD1. Germline V gene sequence: CDR1 SQVTM, CDR2 ANQGSEA. V shed 6 bases, J shed 4 bases, and the junction held 4 bases outside the gene matches. The CDR3 is 12 amino acids. CDR3 coding DNA: TGCAGCGTCGGACAGGGAGCCTATGGCTACACCTTC. As protein: CSVGQGAYGYTF.

The chain carries TRBV28 and TRBJ1-5; 7 nucleotides align to TRBD1. This CDR3 spans 15 amino acids. Germline CDR1 and CDR2: MDHEN and SYDVKM. Trimming removed 6 bases from V and 0 bases from J; junction bases left unmatched: 5. CDR3 region: CASSRDRISNQPQHF. Here the CDR3 DNA reads TGTGCCAGCAGCCGGGACAGAATTAGCAATCAGCCCCAGCATTTT.

V usage is TRBV19 and J usage is TRBJ2-1; 10 nucleotides match TRBD1. Germline V gene data show CDR1 as LNHDA and CDR2 as SQIVND (reference sequence). The CDR3 spans 15 residues. The trim removed 5 bases at V and 2 bases at J, leaving 3 bases unmatched. As DNA, the CDR3 is TGTGCCAGTAGTCCCGGGACAGGGGCCTACAATGAGCAGTTCTTC. Translating gives CASSPGTGAYNEQFF. The full variable domain, its missing parts supplied by reference TRBV19 and TRBJ2-1, is DGGITQSPKYLFRKEGQNVTLSCEQNLNHDAMYWYRQDPGQGLRLIYYSQIVNDFQKGDIAEGYSVSREKKESFPLTVTSAQKNPTAFYLCASSPGTGAYNEQFFGPGTRLTVL.

V usage is TRBV10-3 and J usage is TRBJ1-1; TRBD1 matches 7 bases. Germline CDR1 and CDR2: ENHRY and SYGVKD. Germline trimming cut 0 bases from V and 5 bases from J; bases unmatched to any gene: 6. The CDR3 runs 15 residues. CDR3 residues: CAISESVAGGTEAFF. In DNA form, the CDR3 reads TGTGCCATCAGTGAGTCGGTAGCAGGGGGAACTGAAGCTTTCTTT.

V and J are TRBV27 and TRBJ2-5; 7 nucleotides agree with TRBD2. CDR3 length: 15 amino acids. Germline assignment: CDR1 MNHEY and CDR2 SMNVEV (reference sequence). After removal of 6 bases from V and 2 bases from J, the junction contained 9 bases not matched to a gene. The CDR3 DNA sequence: TGTGCCAGCAGCACCTGGGGGGGAATTCAAGAGACCCAGTACTTC. The encoded protein is CASSTWGGIQETQYF.

V gene TRBV6-6 combines with J gene TRBJ1-1; a weak D match, TRBD1 (5 bases). This CDR3 has 15 residues. V lost 0 bases to trimming and J lost 8 bases, with 16 bases between them. CDR1 and CDR2 (germline): MNHNY, SVGAGI (reference sequence). The CDR3 DNA is TGTGCCAGCAGTTACTCGACGTTGTCAGGGCTGGAAGCTTTCTTT. Translating gives CASSYSTLSGLEAFF.

The chain joins TRBV28 to TRBJ1-5, with 8 bases identical to TRBD1. This CDR3 comprises 13 residues. Looked up from germline, CDR1 is MDHEN and CDR2 is SYDVKM. V shed 9 bases, J shed 2 bases, and the junction held 3 bases outside the gene matches. The DNA for the CDR3 is TGTGCCAGTAAACAGGGGGGCAATCAGCCCCAGCATTTT. It is translated as CASKQGGNQPQHF.

This clone came up a few times. The chain combines TRBV18 with TRBJ1-2; D ambiguous. Between the trimmed V and J ends, which lost 3 bases and 6 bases, there was a span of 11 bases. The V gene's germline CDR1 is KGHSH and CDR2 LQKENI. The CDR3 covers 13 residues. CDR3 residues: CASSPSGGNGYTF. In DNA, the CDR3 is TGTGCCAGCTCACCGTCCGGAGGAAATGGCTACACCTTC.

V is TRBV11-1 and J is TRBJ2-2, with 8 positions matching TRBD2. Looked up from germline, CDR1 is SGHAT and CDR2 is FQDESV (reference sequence). V shed 8 bases and J 0 bases; nucleotides not matched to a gene: 8. The CDR3 extends over 16 amino acids. The CDR3 protein is CASVSGGRSNTGELFF. CDR3 nucleotides: TGTGCCAGCGTATCGGGGGGGAGGTCGAACACCGGGGAGCTGTTTTTT.

The rearrangement joins TRBV7-2 to TRBJ2-7, with TRBD1 identical over 12 bases. J was trimmed by 7 bases and V by 5 bases; bases with no gene match: 12. The CDR3 loop spans 16 amino acids. Germline loops: CDR1 SGHTA, CDR2 FQGNSA. The CDR3 nucleotides are TGTGCCAGCAGCCCCCCGCCGGGACAGGGGGCGAAGGAGCAGTACTTC. Translation gives CASSPPPGQGAKEQYF.

This rearrangement joins TRBV7-9 to TRBJ2-2; D call uncertain. The CDR3 loop spans 17 amino acids. The germline V gene has CDR1 SEHNR and CDR2 FQNEAQ (reference sequence). Trimming took off 0 bases at V and 0 bases at J, with 11 bases between the two ends. The CDR3 here is CASSLARVTSNTGELFF. CDR3 DNA: TGTGCCAGCAGCTTAGCACGGGTAACGTCGAACACCGGGGAGCTGTTTTTT. The variable domain in full, completed from reference TRBV7-9 and TRBJ2-2, reads DTGVSQNPRHKITKRGQNVTFRCDPISEHNRLYWYRQTLGQGPEFLTYFQNEAQLEKSRLLSDRFSAERPKGSFSTLEIQRTEQGDSAMYLCASSLARVTSNTGELFFGEGSRLTVL.

The chain combines TRBV14 with TRBJ1-3, with 10 bases matching TRBD1. CDR3 length: 14 residues. Germline loops: CDR1 SGHDN, CDR2 FVKESK. The J segment lost 3 bases and the V segment lost 9 bases, leaving 5 bases of the junction unmatched. CDR3 sequence reads: CASGQGGFGNTIYF. CDR3 nucleotides: TGTGCCAGTGGACAGGGGGGTTTTGGAAACACCATATATTTT.

As regards this clone: An end of the junction does not agree with germline; a read error may underlie this. J is TRBJ2-5 and V is TRBV7-9; 10 nucleotides align to TRBD2. Germline V gives CDR1 SEHNR, CDR2 FQNEAQ (reference sequence). CDR3 length: 15 amino acids. The CDR3 DNA reads TGTGCCAGCAGCCTAGCGGGAGACCCCAGAGAGACCCAGTACTTC. It encodes CASSLAGDPRETQYF.

The chain uses TRBV11-3 and TRBJ2-7, with D possibly TRBD1 on 5 matching bases. Deletions cut 4 bases from V and 0 bases from J, with 10 bases between. Germline assignment: CDR1 SGHNT and CDR2 YENEEA. The CDR3 runs to 14 residues. CDR3: CASSSQASSYEQYF. For the CDR3, the DNA is TGTGCCAGCAGCTCACAGGCTAGCTCCTACGAGCAGTACTTC.

The chain employs TRBV27 and TRBJ2-7; D gene uncertain. Trimming stripped 2 bases from V and 2 bases from J, with 10 bases between. This CDR3 region has 14 residues. Germline V gives CDR1 MNHEY, CDR2 SMNVEV (reference sequence). CDR3 in amino acids: CASSLTSTTYEQYF. DNA for the CDR3: TGTGCCAGCAGTTTAACAAGTACAACCTACGAGCAGTACTTC.

In DNA form, the CDR3 reads TGTGCCAGCAGCTGGTGGCGGGAGGCAGGCAATGAGCAGTTCTTC. Residues: CASSWWREAGNEQFF. The gene calls are TRBV11-2 and TRBJ2-1, with 8 bases that match TRBD2. The CDR3 length is 15 residues. Looked up from germline, CDR1 is SGHAT and CDR2 is FQNNGV. V was clipped by 4 bases and J by 6 bases; unmatched bases: 8.

J is TRBJ1-2 and V is TRBV5-1, with a tentative D call TRBD1 (6 bases). CDR3 length: 13 amino acids. The V gene lost 7 bases and the J gene lost 5 bases, with 15 bases spanning the gap. Germline loops: CDR1 SGHRS, CDR2 YFSETQ. The CDR3 coding sequence is TGCGCCAGCCGCCCCAAGGGGGGGTATGGCTACACCTTC. Amino acids: CASRPKGGYGYTF.

J is TRBJ2-3 and V is TRBV30; 12 nucleotides line up with TRBD2. CDR3 length: 16 residues. J gave up 5 bases and V 2 bases, and 8 bases lay outside the gene matches. From germline, CDR1 is GTSNPN and CDR2 SVGIG (reference sequence). The CDR3, as DNA: TGTGCCTGGAGTCACGAGACTAGCGGGAGAGGAGATACGCAGTATTTT. Translated: CAWSHETSGRGDTQYF. Variable domain in full (rest from reference TRBV30 and TRBJ2-3): SQTIHQWPATLVQPVGSPLSLECTVEGTSNPNLYWYRQAAGRGLQLLFYSVGIGQISSEVPQNLSASRPQDRQFILSSKKLLLSDSGFYLCAWSHETSGRGDTQYFGPGTRLTVL.